The clone carrying this TCR beta chain was recorded a few times. Its specificity is unknown. Germline CDR1 and CDR2: SGHRS and YFSETQ. The CDR3 runs 13 residues. V shed 2 bases and J shed 2 bases, with 7 bases lying between them. This record belongs to a study of identical twins. TCRdb re-derived calls from the 5' RACE reads in MiXCR, one entry per CDR3 protein. The table includes around 230,000 distinct CDR3 sequences, approximately 5.9% detected once. Study observations and caveats: Not following the same donors, the study drew its conclusions from cross-sectional statistical analysis. Twins' excess sharing was less marked for out-of-frame beta sequences.

This same sample was also part of a study on T cells expressing NK-cell markers. As that report states: Dominant NKG2C+ clonotypes made up roughly 1.0-8% of CD8+ T cells in a handful of donors. The CD3+CD56-NKG2C+ fraction was also led by these clonotypes in a handful of donors.

The material sequenced was CD8+ T cells sorted from blood. V and J are TRBV5-1 and TRBJ1-2; no reliable D call. This TCR came from a woman between 18 and 29 years old in good health. CDR3 sequence (DNA): TGCGCCAGCAGCTTTTATGGGAACTATGGCTACACCTTC. Encoded protein: CASSFYGNYGYTF.